This T cell receptor beta chain was obtained from a study of blood T cell repertoires in COVID-19. Sequencing was performed with immunoSEQ multiplex PCR; in TCRdb, only in-frame clones are kept and a portion is missing. Of 100,000 to 150,000 clones in the sample, 70% to 90% were seen once. CDR1 and CDR2 (germline): WSHSY, SAAADI. Between the trimmed V and J ends, which lost 0 bases and 4 bases, there was a span of 9 bases. The CDR3 contains 14 residues. The sequencing input was PBMCs or T cells enriched from blood (not recorded which). This clonotype was obtained from a woman in her forties or fifties who had recovered from COVID-19. This chain joins TRBV10-2 and TRBJ1-2, with unresolved D. Written as DNA, the CDR3 is TGCGCCAGCAGTGAGTCAAGAAGACTCTATGGCTACACCTTC. This encodes CASSESRRLYGYTF.